The 8 T cell receptor beta chains presented below share a single source sample, sequenced in a study of shared clonotypes between healthy human individuals. Produced via immunoSEQ multiplex PCR; TCRdb's table is partial and in-frame only. The sample records around 2,000,000 clones, about 95% being singletons. Naive CD8 cells lacked CD45RO and underwent positive selection for CCR7, leaving out terminally differentiated effector memory CD45RA+ cells. The sequencing sample was made of naive CD8+ T cells sorted from blood. The source of these receptors is a man between 18 and 29 years old in good health.

The chain links TRBV6-1 to TRBJ2-1; D remains unclear. The CDR3 is 15 residues long. Germline-derived CDR1 and CDR2 are MNHNS and SASEGT. V was trimmed by 3 bases and J by 6 bases, leaving 15 bases between them. CDR3 protein: CASSDFTETSNEQFF. DNA for the CDR3: TGTGCCAGCAGTGACTTCACGGAGACGAGCAATGAGCAGTTCTTC.

The J gene is TRBJ2-7, the V gene TRBV7-2; D gene unclear. This CDR3 comprises 15 residues. Germline-derived CDR1 and CDR2 are SGHTA and FQGNSA. Trimming cost V 1 base and J 5 bases, with 15 bases left between them. The CDR3 DNA follows: TGTGCCAGCAGCTTAGTGGTTGGGTCTCAGGACGAGCAGTACTTC. Translation: CASSLVVGSQDEQYF.

The chain is built from TRBV4-1 and TRBJ2-5; tentative D call: TRBD1 (6 bases). This CDR3 contains 15 residues. Deletions cut 5 bases from V and 0 bases from J, with 13 bases between. Germline V CDR1 and CDR2: MGHRA, YSYEKL. CDR3 in amino acids: CASSARDRYQETQYF. For the CDR3, the DNA is TGCGCCAGCAGCGCCCGAGACAGGTACCAAGAGACCCAGTACTTC.

The chain is built from TRBV18 and TRBJ1-1; D not resolved. With 3 bases removed from V and 8 bases from J, the gap between germline ends came to 16 bases. CDR3 length: 14 residues. Germline CDR1 reads KGHSH; CDR2 reads LQKENI. The DNA for the CDR3 is TGTGCCAGCTCACCCTTGGACCGTACTCGGGAAGCTTTCTTT. Amino acid sequence: CASSPLDRTREAFF.

In its sample, this clone was seen a few times. Other DNA sequences in this specimen translate into the identical CDR3. The chain is built from TRBV27 and TRBJ1-2, with TRBD1 identical over 10 bases. CDR1 is MNHEY, CDR2 SMNVEV, per germline (reference sequence). The CDR3 is 14 residues long. V gave up 5 bases and J gave up 4 bases; unmatched junction bases: 4. In DNA, the CDR3 is TGTGCCAGCAGTCCCGGGACAGGGGTCTATGGCTACACCTTC. It yields the protein CASSPGTGVYGYTF.

This clone appeared a single time. This chain connects TRBV5-6 to TRBJ2-4; 8 nucleotides agree with TRBD1. This CDR3 contains 14 residues. Germline lookup yields CDR1 SGHDT and CDR2 YYEEEE. V gave up 0 bases and J gave up 7 bases; unmatched junction bases: 3. CDR3 loop: CASSLATGGNIQYF. For the CDR3, the DNA is TGTGCCAGCAGCTTGGCAACAGGGGGGAACATTCAGTACTTC.

This rearrangement joins TRBV6-5 to TRBJ1-1; perhaps TRBD1 as D (5 bases). This CDR3 is built from 15 residues. CDR1 and CDR2 (germline): MNHEY, SVGAGI. Trimming stripped 6 bases from V and 0 bases from J, with 14 bases between. The CDR3 DNA is TGTGCCAGCAGACAAGGACACCTTATGAACACTGAAGCTTTCTTT. This sequence encodes CASRQGHLMNTEAFF.

This sequence joins TRBV7-9 and TRBJ1-2, with TRBD1 identical over 11 bases. Germline CDR1 SEHNR, CDR2 FQNEAQ (reference sequence). The CDR3 is 13 amino acids. V shed 4 bases and J 6 bases; nucleotides not matched to a gene: 1. DNA for the CDR3: TGTGCCAGCAGCTCGGGACAGGGGGATGGCTACACCTTC. Protein sequence: CASSSGQGDGYTF.